This T cell receptor (beta chain) was sequenced for a study of cytomegalovirus exposure and HLA in healthy donors. Study-level points and caveats: The authors listed 150 or so TCR beta chains as cytomegalovirus-associated.

The PCR made use of 60 Vbeta and 13 Jbeta primers. Libraries were prepared by immunoSEQ multiplex PCR; TCRdb keeps only in-frame clonotypes and omits some of them. The sample has about 96,000 clones, 60% to 75% seen once. A word on this clone: Its target is unknown.

Germline-derived CDR1 and CDR2 are DFQATT and SNEGSKA (reference sequence). V lost 1 base, J lost 7 bases, and 4 bases lay in between. The CDR3 covers 10 residues. The chain joins TRBV20-1 to TRBJ1-2, with D hard to call. The sequenced material came from PBMCs. The clonotype originates from a female donor in good health and CMV-seropositive. CDR3 bases: TGCAGTGCTAGAGTGCGTGGCTACACCTTC. Its protein product is CSARVRGYTF.